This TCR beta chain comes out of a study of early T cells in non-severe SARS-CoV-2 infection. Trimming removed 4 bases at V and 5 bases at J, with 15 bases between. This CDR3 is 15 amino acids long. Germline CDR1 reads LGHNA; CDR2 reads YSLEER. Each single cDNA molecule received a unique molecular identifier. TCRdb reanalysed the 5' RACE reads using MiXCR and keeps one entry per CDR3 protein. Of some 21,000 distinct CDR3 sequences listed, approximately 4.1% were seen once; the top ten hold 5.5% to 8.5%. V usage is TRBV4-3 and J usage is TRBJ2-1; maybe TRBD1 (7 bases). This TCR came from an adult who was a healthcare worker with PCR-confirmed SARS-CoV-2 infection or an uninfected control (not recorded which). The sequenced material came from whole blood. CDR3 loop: CASSPRRGLHNEQFF. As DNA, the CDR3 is TGCGCCAGCAGCCCCAGGAGGGGGCTACACAATGAGCAGTTCTTC.